The clone carrying this T cell receptor (beta chain) was recorded a few times. The data belong to a study of blood T cells in healthy people across ages. The CDR3 extends over 18 amino acids. Looked up from germline, CDR1 is MGHRA and CDR2 is YSYEKL. Trimming at V came to 0 bases and at J to 3 bases, leaving 8 bases not matched to a gene. Next came a second PCR, run for about 7 to 12 cycles, which used a sample-barcoded 5' primer along with a J-beta primer mix. TCRdb re-derived calls from the 5' RACE reads in MiXCR, one entry per CDR3 protein. Among some 1.7 million distinct CDR3 sequences, roughly 27% were seen once, and the ten largest hold 7.7%.

This TCR was sampled from a woman between 25 and 40 years old in good health. Sequences were obtained from blood. V is TRBV4-1 and J is TRBJ1-4; the match to TRBD1 covers 9 bases. The CDR3 DNA reads TGCGCCAGCAGCCAAGATACAGGGGGCATGGGAGCTAATGAAAAACTGTTTTTT. This encodes CASSQDTGGMGANEKLFF.